The sequence of this TCR beta chain was determined in a study of T-cell memory formation after mild COVID-19. The wider study: Across donors, TCR clusters were largely donor specific.

General study points: Clones which contracted sat mainly in CM and EM if CD4+, and in EMRA if CD8+.

Remarks on this clonotype: Antigen specificity is unknown.

It was 5'RACE with constant-segment primers that produced the TCR alpha and TCR beta cDNA libraries, which carried sample barcodes and UMIs. TCRdb reprocessed the 5' RACE reads with MiXCR, giving one entry per CDR3 protein. The sample consists of fewer than 600,000 distinct CDR3 sequences, about 20% of them appearing once. The material sequenced was PBMCs or a T cell subset sorted from them (not recorded which). This receptor was obtained from an adult woman who had mild COVID-19 (a few samples of this study predate the infection). Cell type and time point are not known.

The CDR3 DNA reads as TGCAGTGCTTCCGACAGGGCGGGGGATACGCAGTATTTT. Translating it yields CSASDRAGDTQYF. The V gene is TRBV20-1, the J gene TRBJ2-3; the D gene is possibly TRBD1 (7 bases). Germline lookup yields CDR1 DFQATT and CDR2 SNEGSKA (reference sequence). Deletions cut 5 bases from V and 6 bases from J, with 15 bases between. This CDR3 is built from 13 residues.